This T cell receptor beta chain was profiled in a study of T-cell memory formation after mild COVID-19. Study summary: Largely donor-specific TCR clusters were found. Study-wide results and limits: CD4+ contracting clones were found mainly in CM and EM, and CD8+ ones in EMRA. That cross-reactive memory joined was suggested by some responding clones appearing in pre-infection memory.

Per the germline V gene, CDR1 is MNHNS and CDR2 is SASEGT. V lost 5 bases to trimming and J lost 2 bases, with 9 bases between them. This CDR3 spans 14 amino acids. About this clonotype: Its antigen is undetermined.

5'RACE primed from the constant segment yielded TCR alpha and TCR beta cDNA libraries bearing sample barcodes and UMIs. Via MiXCR, TCRdb re-called the 5' RACE reads, giving one row per CDR3 protein. This sample carries roughly 450,000 distinct CDR3 sequences, 15% to 20% of them seen once, and the ten largest clones take about a fifth. The clonotype comes from a young man who had mild COVID-19 (a few samples of this study predate the infection). Cell type and time point are not known. V gene TRBV6-1 combines with J gene TRBJ2-2; D remains ambiguous. Sequencing was done on a sample of PBMCs or a T cell subset sorted from them (not recorded which). In DNA form, the CDR3 reads TGTGCCAGCAGTCACAGCCTTAACACCGGGGAGCTGTTTTTT. This gives the protein CASSHSLNTGELFF.